A selection of T cell receptor beta chains follows, all from one sample in a study of CD8 T cells in Susac syndrome. TCRdb called the immunoSEQ multiplex PCR reads again in MiXCR, with one record for every CDR3 protein. The sample carries under 250,000 distinct CDR3 sequences, 85% to 95% recorded once. Specimen: CD4+ T cells from PBMCs. The receptors stem from a human donor with multiple sclerosis. The CDR3 runs from the conserved cysteine through the conserved F or W. A D gene is named only where the DNA matches it firmly. Clone size is given for some rows only: seen once, a few or many times, or a class if the clone is expanded.

cdr3_aa: CSARDTGREFDEQFF; cdr3_nt: TGCAGTGCTAGAGATACGGGGCGGGAGTTCGATGAGCAGTTCTTC; v_call: TRBV20-1; j_call: TRBJ2-1; clone_size: NA; d_call: TRBD2
cdr3_aa: CASSLVLSVVTGELFF; cdr3_nt: TGTGCCAGCAGCTTGGTCCTAAGCGTTGTTACCGGGGAGCTGTTTTTT; v_call: TRBV5-6; j_call: TRBJ2-2; clone_size: NA; d_call: NA
cdr3_aa: CSAGAGANVLTF; cdr3_nt: TGCAGTGCAGGGGCTGGGGCCAACGTCCTGACTTTC; v_call: TRBV20-1; j_call: TRBJ2-6; clone_size: NA; d_call: NA
cdr3_aa: CSATPLAGGPDTQYF; cdr3_nt: TGCAGTGCTACCCCACTAGCGGGGGGGCCAGATACGCAGTATTTT; v_call: TRBV20-1; j_call: TRBJ2-3; clone_size: NA; d_call: TRBD2
cdr3_aa: CATSDPSGGYGYTF; cdr3_nt: TGTGCCACCAGTGATCCCTCAGGTGGTTATGGCTACACCTTC; v_call: TRBV24-1; j_call: TRBJ1-2; clone_size: NA; d_call: NA
cdr3_aa: CATSGTTSWESGNEQFF; cdr3_nt: TGTGCCACCAGTGGTACGACTAGCTGGGAGTCGGGGAATGAGCAGTTCTTC; v_call: TRBV24-1; j_call: TRBJ2-1; clone_size: NA; d_call: TRBD2
cdr3_aa: CASSWRLAGVYNEQFF; cdr3_nt: TGTGCCAGCAGTTGGAGGCTAGCGGGAGTTTACAATGAGCAGTTCTTC; v_call: TRBV12-3/TRBV12-4; j_call: TRBJ2-1; clone_size: once; d_call: TRBD2
cdr3_aa: CASSVVVGNEQFF; cdr3_nt: TGTGCCAGCAGCGTAGTAGTTGGGAATGAGCAGTTCTTC; v_call: TRBV9; j_call: TRBJ2-1; clone_size: NA; d_call: NA
cdr3_aa: CASSEQLNTEAFF; cdr3_nt: TGCGCCAGCAGCGAGCAGCTGAACACTGAAGCTTTCTTT; v_call: TRBV5-1; j_call: TRBJ1-1; clone_size: NA; d_call: NA
cdr3_aa: CSATDTLDTQYF; cdr3_nt: TGCAGTGCTACGGACACCCTAGATACGCAGTATTTT; v_call: TRBV20-1; j_call: TRBJ2-3; clone_size: NA; d_call: NA
cdr3_aa: CASSFISSGYTDTQYF; cdr3_nt: TGTGCCAGCAGTTTTATCTCTAGCGGGTATACAGATACGCAGTATTTT; v_call: TRBV27; j_call: TRBJ2-3; clone_size: NA; d_call: TRBD2
cdr3_aa: CSVRSDTQYF; cdr3_nt: TGCAGCGTCCGGTCAGATACGCAGTATTTT; v_call: TRBV29-1; j_call: TRBJ2-3; clone_size: NA; d_call: NA
cdr3_aa: CASSLASRDTSYEQYF; cdr3_nt: TGTGCCAGCAGTTTAGCCTCCCGGGACACCAGCTACGAGCAGTACTTC; v_call: TRBV7-9; j_call: TRBJ2-7; clone_size: NA; d_call: NA
cdr3_aa: CASSWTQGALQGYTF; cdr3_nt: TGTGCCAGCAGTTGGACCCAGGGGGCTCTACAAGGCTACACCTTC; v_call: TRBV6-6; j_call: TRBJ1-2; clone_size: NA; d_call: TRBD1
cdr3_aa: CASSVRSGGANTGELFF; cdr3_nt: TGTGCCAGCAGCGTACGGAGCGGGGGGGCGAACACCGGGGAGCTGTTTTTT; v_call: TRBV9; j_call: TRBJ2-2; clone_size: once; d_call: TRBD2
cdr3_aa: CATNSDRDLNYGYTF; cdr3_nt: TGTGCCACCAACTCGGACAGGGACCTCAACTATGGCTACACCTTC; v_call: TRBV24-1; j_call: TRBJ1-2; clone_size: NA; d_call: TRBD1
cdr3_aa: CASSEIAAGQGLLTEAFF; cdr3_nt: TGTGCCAGCAGTGAAATCGCCGCGGGACAGGGACTACTCACTGAAGCTTTCTTT; v_call: TRBV2; j_call: TRBJ1-1; clone_size: NA; d_call: TRBD1
cdr3_aa: CASSQRRYTEAFF; cdr3_nt: TGTGCCAGCAGCCAAAGACGCTACACTGAAGCTTTCTTT; v_call: TRBV3-1; j_call: TRBJ1-1; clone_size: NA; d_call: NA
cdr3_aa: CASSPVGADTQYF; cdr3_nt: TGTGCCAGCAGCCCTGTCGGCGCAGATACGCAGTATTTT; v_call: TRBV7-8; j_call: TRBJ2-3; clone_size: NA; d_call: NA
cdr3_aa: CSVRIEENIQYF; cdr3_nt: TGCAGCGTTAGGATTGAAGAAAACATTCAGTACTTC; v_call: TRBV29-1; j_call: TRBJ2-4; clone_size: NA; d_call: NA
cdr3_aa: CASSPYPGTGGSGYTF; cdr3_nt: TGTGCCAGCAGTCCCTACCCCGGGACAGGGGGTTCTGGCTACACCTTC; v_call: TRBV27; j_call: TRBJ1-2; clone_size: NA; d_call: TRBD1
cdr3_aa: CASSLPARETQYF; cdr3_nt: TGTGCCAGCAGCTTGCCCGCACGAGAGACCCAGTACTTC; v_call: TRBV7-8; j_call: TRBJ2-5; clone_size: once; d_call: NA
cdr3_aa: CASSQLASNEQFF; cdr3_nt: TGTGCCAGCAGCCAACTGGCATCCAATGAGCAGTTCTTC; v_call: TRBV3-1; j_call: TRBJ2-1; clone_size: NA; d_call: NA
cdr3_aa: CATSRELTSGSQDTQYF; cdr3_nt: TGTGCCACCAGCAGAGAACTGACTAGCGGGAGTCAAGATACGCAGTATTTT; v_call: TRBV15; j_call: TRBJ2-3; clone_size: once; d_call: TRBD2
cdr3_aa: CASSPGQNQETQYF; cdr3_nt: TGTGCTAGCAGCCCGGGACAAAACCAAGAGACCCAGTACTTC; v_call: TRBV7-7; j_call: TRBJ2-5; clone_size: NA; d_call: NA
cdr3_aa: CASSRREWNTEAFF; cdr3_nt: TGTGCCAGCAGCCGGAGAGAGTGGAACACTGAAGCTTTCTTT; v_call: TRBV3-1; j_call: TRBJ1-1; clone_size: NA; d_call: NA
cdr3_aa: CASSTPGQMNEQFF; cdr3_nt: TGTGCCAGCAGTACACCGGGACAGATGAATGAGCAGTTCTTC; v_call: TRBV12-3/TRBV12-4; j_call: TRBJ2-1; clone_size: NA; d_call: TRBD1
cdr3_aa: CASSPRQVTLNTEAFF; cdr3_nt: TGTGCCAGCAGCCCCAGACAGGTTACTCTGAACACTGAAGCTTTCTTT; v_call: TRBV11-2; j_call: TRBJ1-1; clone_size: NA; d_call: NA